The text below deals with one T cell receptor (beta chain). A few counts support this clonotype. What this receptor recognizes is not known. One end of the junction is discordant with germline, which a read error may explain. The CDR3 covers 15 residues, taking in both the cysteine and the phenylalanine. CDR3 DNA only is kept here, 45 bases in frame from base 1. CDR1 is given as LGHNA and CDR2 as YSLEER, both from the germline V gene. Libraries were prepared through PCR. Sequencing used a NextSeq 500. Bulk TCR libraries were prepared as previously described, using TCR primers listed in Table S5. Purification of total RNA was performed with the Qiagen AllPrep DNA/RNA kit. Reads from multiple sequencing runs of the same library were pooled before analysis. The published analysis was carried out like this. Reads were retained only if the reads had an exact TCR constant sequence, and the retained reads were trimmed to 150 nt and grouped according to their 12-nt molecular barcodes. Reads within each barcode group were sub-clustered using a 15% Levenshtein threshold, and quality-weighted consensus sequences were constructed for each RNA molecule. Non-functional sequences were removed, as were lower-count sequences one edit away from another. On the basis of fitting two negative binomial distributions, barcode sub-clusters with fewer than 20% of the maximum read count were discarded. TCRdb trimmed public reads at Q25 via fastp, called clones via MiXCR and kept in-frame beta chains. Each entry is one CDR3 protein sequence, shown with its most common DNA and genes. The V and J calls here are based on TCRdb, not the publication. The sample data list more than 450,000 distinct CDR3 sequences, and roughly 24% of these were observed just once. The ten biggest clones cover just over 0.75% of the sample.

Libraries of naive CD8 T cells were built from anywhere between roughly 17,000 and 1,000,000 sorted cells, with 10%, 30% or 50% of the purified RNA used. On a BD FACSAria II, naive CD8 T cells were FACS-sorted as CD8+CD4-CCR7+CD45RA+ and collected into RLT Plus buffer. Roughly nine TCR copies' worth of Jurkat RNA were spiked into roughly 17,000-1,100,000 naive CD8 T cell samples to test detection sensitivity. CD8 T cells were enriched using RosetteSep CD8+ T Cell Enrichment Cocktail and Ficoll-Paque, and the enriched cells then underwent ACK red cell lysis. The sample comes from a study of molecular identifiers for immune sequencing clone quantification (dated 2018 in TCRdb). About the study as a whole: For a replicate experiment, RNA from 20,000 or 100,000 naive CD8 T cells was divided into five aliquots, of which four were sequenced. This methods study benchmarked molecular-identifier clustering-based TCR repertoire sequencing (MIDCIRS) and TCR RNA copy counting, using CD8 T cells to do so.

Study-level results and caveats: Highly expanded clone sizes could be underestimated because identical TCR molecules may share a barcode. Spiked-in Jurkat TCR RNA (roughly 10 copies' worth), which is not part of the donor repertoire, was contained in the naive libraries. When barcode sub-clustering was left out, chimeric consensus sequences inflated TCR diversity, with chimeras reaching as high as 47%. Spiked-in Jurkat TCR RNA equal to a single cell's worth was reported to be detectable even within one million naive CD8 T cells. Modeling indicated around 3 TCR RNA copies recovered per cell, compared with roughly 9.7 by digital PCR, which implies a capture efficiency of around 30%. Clones above 20 RNA copies held over 98% of molecules in CMV-specific effector cells but under 1% in naive cells.

The receptor comes from a human donor in good health. Some libraries in this study had Jurkat cell RNA spiked in. The sample consisted of naive CD8+ T cells from blood, with Jurkat cell RNA spiked in. The cell subset or site label here, explained by the study, means: FACS-sorted CD8+CD4-CCR7+CD45RA+ naive T cells. The rearranged chain carries TRBV4-3 and TRBJ2-5; the D element could tentatively be TRBD1 or TRBD2, as 5 bases agree for each. The DNA is as follows: TGCGCCGGCAGCCACCACCGGGACCCCCAAGAGACCCAGTACTTC. This is translated as CAGSHHRDPQETQYF.